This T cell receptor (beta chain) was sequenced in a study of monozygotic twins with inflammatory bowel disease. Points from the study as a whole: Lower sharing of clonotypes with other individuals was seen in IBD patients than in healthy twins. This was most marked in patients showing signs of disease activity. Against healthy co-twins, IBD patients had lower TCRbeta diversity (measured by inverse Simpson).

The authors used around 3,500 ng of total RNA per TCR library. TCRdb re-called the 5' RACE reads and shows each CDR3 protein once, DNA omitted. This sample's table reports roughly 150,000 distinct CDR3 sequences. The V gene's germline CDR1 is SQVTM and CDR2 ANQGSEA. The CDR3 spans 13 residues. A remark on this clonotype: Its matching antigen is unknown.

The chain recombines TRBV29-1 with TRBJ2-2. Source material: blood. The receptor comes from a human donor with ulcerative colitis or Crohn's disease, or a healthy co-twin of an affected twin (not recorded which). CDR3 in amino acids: CSVVLENTGELFF.